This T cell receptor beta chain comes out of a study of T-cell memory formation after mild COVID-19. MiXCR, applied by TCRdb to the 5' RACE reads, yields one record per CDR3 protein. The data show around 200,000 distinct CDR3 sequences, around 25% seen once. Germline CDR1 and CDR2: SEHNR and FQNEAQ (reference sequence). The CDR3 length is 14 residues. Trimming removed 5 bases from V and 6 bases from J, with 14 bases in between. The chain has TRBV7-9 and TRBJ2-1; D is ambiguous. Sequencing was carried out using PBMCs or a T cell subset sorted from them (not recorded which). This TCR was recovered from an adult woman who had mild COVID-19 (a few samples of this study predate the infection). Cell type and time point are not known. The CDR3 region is CASSKIRGPNEQFF. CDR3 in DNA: TGTGCCAGCAGCAAGATCCGAGGCCCCAATGAGCAGTTCTTC.